A single sample gave rise to the 26 T cell receptor beta chains below, sequenced in a study of T-cell reconstitution after alpha-beta-depleted transplantation in children. The TCRbeta library was prepared with unique molecular identifiers. TCRdb used MiXCR to reprocess the PCR reads, holding one entry per CDR3 protein. The sample lists 500,000 to 650,000 distinct CDR3 sequences; about an eighth were seen once. This specimen consisted of PBMCs, mostly from graft donor cells, obtained 360 days after TCRalphabeta/CD19-depleted stem cell transplant. The receptors originated from a male patient aged 10 to 17 who had a stem cell transplant for acute myeloid leukemia, so the T cells may come from the graft donor.

This clonotype was counted ten times or more. The J gene is TRBJ2-5, the V gene TRBV20-1, with TRBD1 matching 8 bases. Trimming cost V 6 bases and J 5 bases; bases outside gene matches: 14. In germline, CDR1 is DFQATT, CDR2 SNEGSKA (reference sequence). CDR3 length equals 15 residues. The CDR3 spells CSARETGVGMETQYF. DNA for the CDR3: TGCAGTGCCCGAGAGACAGGGGTGGGTATGGAGACCCAGTACTTC.

This clonotype has just a few counts. This sequence joins TRBV6-5 and TRBJ2-1; TRBD1 might be the D (5 bases). V gave up 2 bases and J gave up 5 bases, with 13 bases separating them. CDR1 and CDR2 from the germline V gene are MNHEY and SVGAGI. The length of the CDR3 is 15 residues. The CDR3 here is CASSYIRGSHNEQFF. CDR3 coding DNA: TGTGCCAGCAGTTACATAAGGGGATCCCACAATGAGCAGTTCTTC.

V is TRBV30 and J is TRBJ2-1; D perhaps matches TRBD2 (5 bases). V lost 7 bases and J lost 0, with 22 bases in between. This CDR3 has 17 amino acids. Germline V lookup: CDR1 GTSNPN, CDR2 SVGIG (reference sequence). Here the CDR3 DNA reads TGTGCCTCCTACACCCCCCTCGGGGTAAGCTCCTACAATGAGCAGTTCTTC. Protein product: CASYTPLGVSSYNEQFF.

This rearrangement joins TRBV20-1 to TRBJ2-7, with 11 bases lining up with TRBD2. Germline assignment: CDR1 DFQATT and CDR2 SNEGSKA (reference sequence). V trimming: 1 base; J trimming: 5 bases; junction bases outside the gene matches: 7. This CDR3 comprises 15 residues. Here the CDR3 DNA reads TGCAGTGCTAGAGTGGCGACTAGCGGGAAGCACGAGCAGTACTTC. Translated, it gives CSARVATSGKHEQYF.

This rearrangement joins TRBV5-6 to TRBJ2-7, with TRBD2 as a possible D gene (6 bases). Germline V gene lookup returns CDR1 SGHDT and CDR2 YYEEEE. The V gene lost 5 bases and the J gene lost 0 bases, with 12 bases spanning the gap. The CDR3 totals 14 residues. CDR3 nucleotides: TGTGCCAGCAGGATGGCTAGCGCCTCCTACGAGCAGTACTTC. Amino acid sequence: CASRMASASYEQYF.

This clonotype was counted many times. This chain joins TRBV12-3 or TRBV12-4 and TRBJ2-5, with TRBD2 matching 11 bases. After removal of 2 bases from V and 5 bases from J, the junction contained 7 bases not matched to a gene. The CDR3 is 16 amino acids. CDR3 sequence: CASSLNLAGGGETQYF. The CDR3 bases are TGTGCCAGCAGTTTAAACCTAGCGGGAGGCGGGGAGACCCAGTACTTC.

This clonotype was counted only a few times. The chain employs TRBV6-5 and TRBJ1-2; D not certain. V shed 0 bases and J shed 2 bases, with 7 bases lying between them. The germline gives CDR1 MNHEY, CDR2 SVGAGI. The CDR3 is made up of 14 amino acids. CDR3 coding DNA: TGTGCCAGCAGTTACTCTAACGGGAACTATGGCTACACCTTC. Translating gives CASSYSNGNYGYTF.

The V gene is TRBV4-3, the J gene TRBJ2-1; 14 bases are a match to TRBD2. The germline gives CDR1 LGHNA, CDR2 YSLEER. The CDR3 extends over 17 amino acids. The trim removed 4 bases at V and 2 bases at J, leaving 4 bases unmatched. The CDR3: CASSRLAGGPPYNEQFF. In nucleotides, the CDR3 is TGCGCCAGCAGCCGACTAGCGGGAGGGCCGCCCTACAATGAGCAGTTCTTC.

This clonotype was counted a few times. In DNA form, the CDR3 reads TGCGCCAGCAGCCAAAAGCGGAGGGCCTACAATGAGCAGTTCTTC. As protein: CASSQKRRAYNEQFF. J is TRBJ2-1 and V is TRBV4-3; weak D call: TRBD2 (6 bases). The CDR3 sequence is 15 residues long. Trimming pared 2 bases from V and 2 bases from J, leaving 10 bases between. Germline lookup yields CDR1 LGHNA and CDR2 YSLEER.

The chain recombines TRBV7-3 with TRBJ2-7; the D is unclear. Trimming left V 1 base short and J 7 bases short, with 11 bases between. Germline V lookup: CDR1 SGHTA, CDR2 FQGTGA. The CDR3 consists of 13 residues. CDR3: CASSLSGGGEQYF. The CDR3 coding sequence is TGTGCCAGCAGCTTAAGCGGTGGCGGTGAGCAGTACTTC.

CDR3 protein: CSGGTGSSYEQYF. CDR3 bases: TGCAGCGGGGGGACGGGGAGCTCCTACGAGCAGTACTTC. The J gene is TRBJ2-7, the V gene TRBV29-1; D might be TRBD1 or TRBD2, each matching 5 bases. Germline V lookup: CDR1 SQVTM, CDR2 ANQGSEA. V dropped 7 bases and J dropped 0 bases, with 13 bases sitting between them. CDR3 length: 13 residues.

The chain recombines TRBV7-6 with TRBJ2-4; 7 nucleotides agree with TRBD2. This CDR3 region has 17 residues. V shed 1 base, J shed 0 bases, and the junction held 6 bases outside the gene matches. Germline CDR1 and CDR2: SGHVS and FNYEAQ. CDR3 residues: CASSLGGGLPAKNIQYF. In DNA form, the CDR3 reads TGTGCCAGCAGCTTAGGGGGGGGACTCCCAGCCAAAAACATTCAGTACTTC.

The chain links TRBV9 to TRBJ2-3; D call uncertain. CDR3 length: 14 amino acids. The ends were cut back, 4 bases at V and 0 bases at J, with 9 bases in the middle. Per germline, CDR1 SGDLS and CDR2 YYNGEE. DNA for the CDR3: TGTGCCAGCAGCTTTATGACTAGCACAGATACGCAGTATTTT. Translation gives CASSFMTSTDTQYF.

There are many counts of this clonotype. This chain connects TRBV29-1 to TRBJ2-1; 8 bases match TRBD2. Germline V gene data show CDR1 as SQVTM and CDR2 as ANQGSEA. The CDR3 has 13 residues. V lost 5 bases and J lost 9; bases outside the gene matches: 9. CDR3: CSVQGGLVPEQFF. Written as DNA, the CDR3 is TGCAGCGTTCAAGGGGGACTAGTTCCTGAGCAGTTCTTC.

The chain couples TRBV6-1 to TRBJ1-2; D is undetermined. Germline V gives CDR1 MNHNS, CDR2 SASEGT. CDR3 size: 16 residues. V lost 5 bases to trimming and J lost 8 bases, with 24 bases between them. The CDR3 spells CASSQDNLGYGSGYTF. The CDR3 DNA reads TGTGCCAGCAGTCAAGACAACCTAGGGTATGGCAGCGGCTACACCTTC.

This clonotype has a count of ten or more. CDR3 region: CASSYGGWEVIYNEQFF. In nucleotides, the CDR3 is TGTGCCAGCAGTTACGGGGGATGGGAGGTTATCTACAATGAGCAGTTCTTC. The chain couples TRBV6-2 or TRBV6-3 to TRBJ2-1, with D perhaps TRBD2 (6 bases). Germline V gene data show CDR1 as MNHEY and CDR2 as SVGEGT. Trimming left V 2 bases short and J 3 bases short, with 17 bases between. This CDR3 has 17 amino acids.

This clonotype turned up a few times. The CDR3 loop is CASSQTNEKLFF. CDR3 bases: TGTGCCAGCAGCCAAACTAATGAAAAACTGTTTTTT. The genes are TRBV7-9 and TRBJ1-4; D is ambiguous. The CDR3 is made up of 12 amino acids. Trimming removed 5 bases at V and 1 base at J, with 2 bases between. The germline V gene has CDR1 SEHNR and CDR2 FQNEAQ (reference sequence).

This clonotype was counted many times. The V gene is TRBV15, the J gene TRBJ2-6, with D perhaps being TRBD1 or TRBD2 (5 bases each). V was trimmed by 0 bases and J by 0 bases, leaving 15 bases between them. Looked up from germline, CDR1 is LNHNV and CDR2 is YYDKDF (reference sequence). The CDR3 spans 19 residues. CDR3 sequence reads: CATSRDRGRKGSGANVLTF. The CDR3 nucleotides are TGTGCCACCAGCAGAGACCGGGGCAGGAAGGGCTCTGGGGCCAACGTCCTGACTTTC.

The chain couples TRBV12-3 or TRBV12-4 to TRBJ2-3; tentative D call: TRBD1 (5 bases). This CDR3 contains 15 residues. V was trimmed by 7 bases and J by 2 bases, leaving 16 bases between them. The CDR3 loop reads CASTSNRPTTDTQYF. CDR3 nucleotide sequence: TGTGCCAGCACGAGTAACAGGCCGACCACAGATACGCAGTATTTT.

This clonotype turned up a few times. The chain links TRBV2 to TRBJ2-2; 7 positions match TRBD2. The CDR3 runs 14 residues. Germline values: CDR1 SNHLY, CDR2 FYNNEI. The J segment lost 7 bases and the V segment lost 7 bases, leaving 9 bases of the junction unmatched. The CDR3 is CASMTSPAYGELFF. In DNA form, the CDR3 reads TGTGCCAGCATGACTAGCCCCGCATACGGGGAGCTGTTTTTT.

A few counts support this clonotype. V is TRBV29-1 and J is TRBJ2-7, with 9 nucleotides matching TRBD2. Germline V lookup: CDR1 SQVTM, CDR2 ANQGSEA. The CDR3 runs to 17 residues. V trimming: 6 bases; J trimming: 5 bases; junction bases outside the gene matches: 20. CDR3 nucleotide sequence: TGCAGCGTCCACGGGGCAGGGGAGAGACTAGCGGTAAACGAGCAGTACTTC. This sequence encodes CSVHGAGERLAVNEQYF.

The gene calls are TRBV20-1 and TRBJ2-7; D possibly corresponds to TRBD1 (5 bases). The CDR3 spans 16 residues. The germline V gene encodes CDR1 DFQATT and CDR2 SNEGSKA (reference sequence). V lost 0 bases and J lost 3, with 18 bases in between. The CDR3 sequence: CSARDLIGDSVYEQYF. CDR3 in DNA: TGCAGTGCTAGAGATCTCATTGGCGACAGTGTCTACGAGCAGTACTTC.

V is TRBV18 and J is TRBJ1-3; D possibly corresponds to TRBD1 (5 bases). The CDR3 loop spans 15 amino acids. V was trimmed by 5 bases and J by 4 bases, leaving 15 bases between them. Germline CDR1 reads KGHSH; CDR2 reads LQKENI. CDR3 sequence reads: CASSVTGTGGNTIYF. In DNA, the CDR3 is TGTGCCAGCTCAGTCACCGGGACGGGAGGAAACACCATATATTTT.

The chain recombines TRBV24-1 with TRBJ1-4; D is unresolved. The CDR3 runs to 12 residues. Trimming pared 6 bases from V and 8 bases from J, leaving 9 bases between. Germline CDR1 reads KGHDR; CDR2 reads SFDVKD. CDR3 protein: CATSYSREKLFF. The CDR3 DNA sequence: TGTGCCACCAGTTATTCGAGGGAAAAACTGTTTTTT.

This clonotype occurred a few times. One junction end does not reproduce the germline sequence, and a read error may be involved. The V and J genes are TRBV5-1 and TRBJ2-5, with D perhaps TRBD2 (6 bases). The CDR3 is 13 residues long. Germline V gene lookup returns CDR1 SGHRS and CDR2 YFSETQ. The CDR3 DNA follows: TGCGCCAGCAGCTTATCCCTCGGCGGGGACCATAACTTC. Translation gives CASSLSLGGDHNF.

Only a few counts were recorded for this clonotype. The chain employs TRBV20-1 and TRBJ2-2; D remains unclear. Trimming removed 6 bases from V and 7 bases from J, with 9 bases in between. The CDR3 contains 11 residues. Germline CDR1 DFQATT, CDR2 SNEGSKA (reference sequence). CDR3 in DNA: TGCAGTGCGAGGCAGGTCGGGGAGCTGTTTTTT. Residues: CSARQVGELFF.